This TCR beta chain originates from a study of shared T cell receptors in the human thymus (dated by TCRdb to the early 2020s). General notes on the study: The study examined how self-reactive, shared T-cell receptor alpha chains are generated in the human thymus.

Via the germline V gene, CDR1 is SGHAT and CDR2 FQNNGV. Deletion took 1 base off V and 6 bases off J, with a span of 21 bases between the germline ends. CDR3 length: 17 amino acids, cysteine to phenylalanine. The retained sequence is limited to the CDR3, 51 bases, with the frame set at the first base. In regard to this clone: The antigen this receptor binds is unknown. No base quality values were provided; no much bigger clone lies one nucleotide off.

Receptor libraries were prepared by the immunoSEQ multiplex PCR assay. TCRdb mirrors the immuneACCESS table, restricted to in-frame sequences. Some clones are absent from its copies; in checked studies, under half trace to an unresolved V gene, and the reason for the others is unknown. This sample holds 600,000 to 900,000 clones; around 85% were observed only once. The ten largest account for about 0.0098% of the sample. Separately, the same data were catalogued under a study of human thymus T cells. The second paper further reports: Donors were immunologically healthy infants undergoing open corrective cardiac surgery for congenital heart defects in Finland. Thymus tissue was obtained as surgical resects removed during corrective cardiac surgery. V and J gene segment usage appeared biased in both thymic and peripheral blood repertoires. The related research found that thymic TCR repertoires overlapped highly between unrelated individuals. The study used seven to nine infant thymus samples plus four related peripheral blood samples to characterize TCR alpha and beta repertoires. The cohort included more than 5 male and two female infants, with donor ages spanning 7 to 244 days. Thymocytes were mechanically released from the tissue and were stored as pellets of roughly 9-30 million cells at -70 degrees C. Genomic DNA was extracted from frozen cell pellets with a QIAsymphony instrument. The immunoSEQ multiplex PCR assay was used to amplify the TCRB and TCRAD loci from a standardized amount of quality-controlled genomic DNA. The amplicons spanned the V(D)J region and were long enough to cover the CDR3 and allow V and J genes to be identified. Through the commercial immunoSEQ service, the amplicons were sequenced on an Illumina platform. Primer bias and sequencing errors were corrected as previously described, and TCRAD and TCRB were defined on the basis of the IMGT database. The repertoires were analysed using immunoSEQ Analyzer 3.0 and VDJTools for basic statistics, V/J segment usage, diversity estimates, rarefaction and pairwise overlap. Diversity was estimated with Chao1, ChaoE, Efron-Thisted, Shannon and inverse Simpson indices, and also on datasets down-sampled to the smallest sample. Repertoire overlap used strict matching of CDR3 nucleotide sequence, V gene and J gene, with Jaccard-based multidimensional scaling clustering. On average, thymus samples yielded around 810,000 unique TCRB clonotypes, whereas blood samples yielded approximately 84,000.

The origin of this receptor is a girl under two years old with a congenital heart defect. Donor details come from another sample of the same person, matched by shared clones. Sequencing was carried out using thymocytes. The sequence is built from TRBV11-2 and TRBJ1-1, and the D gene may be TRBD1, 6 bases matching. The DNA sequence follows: TGTGCCAGCAGCTTAGTGGACGGACAGTCTTCGGCCCCTGAAGCTTTCTTT. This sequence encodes CASSLVDGQSSAPEAFF.